The rows below give T cell receptor beta chains drawn from one sample of a study of blood T cell repertoires in COVID-19. The table came from immunoSEQ multiplex PCR; TCRdb's copy has only in-frame clones and leaves some out. The profile covers roughly 190,000 clones, with more than 75% appearing a single time and around 7.8% taken by the ten largest. Sequencing used peripheral blood. The receptors shown here come from a woman aged 60-75 years with COVID-19, enrolled during active disease. CDR3s include the opening cysteine and the closing phenylalanine or tryptophan. The D gene is left open where the match is weak. Size tells how often a clone was seen (once, few, many) or the class of an expanded clone, and some rows leave it out.

j_call: TRBJ1-2
d_call: -
clone_size: -
v_call: TRBV27
cdr3_nt: TGTGCCAGCAGTTTATCGGGGGCAAGGGGAACTAACTATGGCTACACCTTC
cdr3_aa: CASSLSGARGTNYGYTF

j_call: TRBJ2-7
d_call: TRBD1
clone_size: -
v_call: TRBV19
cdr3_nt: TGTGCCAGTAGTTCCCGACAGGGGGCGAGCCGATCCTACGAGCAGTACTTC
cdr3_aa: CASSSRQGASRSYEQYF

j_call: TRBJ2-1
d_call: TRBD1
clone_size: -
v_call: TRBV5-1
cdr3_nt: TGCGCCAGCAGCTCCGCTACAGGGGGCGGTGAGCAGTTCTTC
cdr3_aa: CASSSATGGGEQFF

j_call: TRBJ1-4
d_call: TRBD1
clone_size: -
v_call: TRBV4-1
cdr3_nt: TGCGCCAGCAGCCATGATGAAAACAGGGGATCCTATGAAAAACTGTTTTTT
cdr3_aa: CASSHDENRGSYEKLFF

j_call: TRBJ1-4
d_call: TRBD1
clone_size: once
v_call: TRBV27
cdr3_nt: TGTGCCAGCAGTTTGAGAGGGGGCTCGGGTGAAAAACTGTTTTTT
cdr3_aa: CASSLRGGSGEKLFF

j_call: TRBJ2-1
d_call: -
clone_size: few
v_call: TRBV14
cdr3_nt: TGTGCCAGCAGCCAAGATATCGGGGTTGTTGAGCAGTTCTTC
cdr3_aa: CASSQDIGVVEQFF

j_call: TRBJ2-3
d_call: TRBD2
clone_size: once
v_call: TRBV28
cdr3_nt: TGTGCCAGCAGTCCTTCCCCCGGGACTAGCAGGGCTACGCAGTATTTT
cdr3_aa: CASSPSPGTSRATQYF

j_call: TRBJ2-5
d_call: TRBD2
clone_size: once
v_call: TRBV9
cdr3_nt: TGTGCCAGCAGCCCCGGGGCTAGCGGGGAAAAAGCAGAGACCCAGTACTTC
cdr3_aa: CASSPGASGEKAETQYF

j_call: TRBJ1-3
d_call: TRBD1
clone_size: -
v_call: TRBV7-2
cdr3_nt: TGTGCCAGCAGCTTAGTTTTAACAGGGGGAGCGGGAAACACCATATATTTT
cdr3_aa: CASSLVLTGGAGNTIYF

j_call: TRBJ2-7
d_call: -
clone_size: -
v_call: TRBV7-9
cdr3_nt: TGTGCCAGCAGCAACCGGGACATCGCGACCTACGAGCAGTACTTC
cdr3_aa: CASSNRDIATYEQYF

j_call: TRBJ1-1
d_call: -
clone_size: -
v_call: TRBV6-5
cdr3_nt: TGTGCCAGCACCCAACTAAGGGGCACTGAAGCTTTCTTT
cdr3_aa: CASTQLRGTEAFF

j_call: TRBJ1-6
d_call: -
clone_size: -
v_call: TRBV19
cdr3_nt: TGTGCCAGTAAGACGGGTGGTAATTCACCCCTCCACTTT
cdr3_aa: CASKTGGNSPLHF

j_call: TRBJ1-1
d_call: -
clone_size: -
v_call: TRBV6-5
cdr3_nt: TGTGCCAGCAGTTACTCCGCAGACACTGAAGCTTTCTTT
cdr3_aa: CASSYSADTEAFF

j_call: TRBJ1-6
d_call: -
clone_size: -
v_call: TRBV5-6
cdr3_nt: TGTGCCAGCAGCTTGGCAGGCCCCTCGGTTTCACCCCTCCACTTT
cdr3_aa: CASSLAGPSVSPLHF

j_call: TRBJ1-2
d_call: -
clone_size: once
v_call: TRBV15
cdr3_nt: TGTGCCACCAGTCTCCAGTGGCAGGATAACTATGGCTACACCTTC
cdr3_aa: CATSLQWQDNYGYTF

j_call: TRBJ2-2
d_call: -
clone_size: -
v_call: TRBV10-3
cdr3_nt: TGTGCCATCAGTGAGTCGGGGGGACCGAACACCGGGGAGCTGTTTTTT
cdr3_aa: CAISESGGPNTGELFF

j_call: TRBJ1-1
d_call: -
clone_size: -
v_call: TRBV5-1
cdr3_nt: TGCGCCAGTGACAGGACTAGAAGCATGAACACTGAAGCTTTCTTT
cdr3_aa: CASDRTRSMNTEAFF

j_call: TRBJ2-5
d_call: TRBD1
clone_size: -
v_call: TRBV11-3
cdr3_nt: TGTGCCAGCAGCTTAGGGACAGGGAGCCAAGAGACCCAGTACTTC
cdr3_aa: CASSLGTGSQETQYF

j_call: TRBJ2-1
d_call: -
clone_size: -
v_call: TRBV11-2
cdr3_nt: TGTGCCAGCAGCCCATATCGTGGGCAGCACAATGAGCAGTTCTTC
cdr3_aa: CASSPYRGQHNEQFF

j_call: TRBJ2-5
d_call: TRBD2
clone_size: -
v_call: TRBV5-1
cdr3_nt: TGCGCCAGCATGGCGGGGGGATCACTTTCCCTCCAAGAGACCCAGTACTTC
cdr3_aa: CASMAGGSLSLQETQYF

j_call: TRBJ2-2
d_call: -
clone_size: -
v_call: TRBV5-1
cdr3_nt: TGCGCCAGCAGCTTGGCAGGACACGCGAACACCGGGGAGCTGTTTTTT
cdr3_aa: CASSLAGHANTGELFF

j_call: TRBJ1-5
d_call: -
clone_size: -
v_call: TRBV2
cdr3_nt: TGTGCCAGCAGGGGCGACGATCAGCCCCAGCATTTT
cdr3_aa: CASRGDDQPQHF

j_call: TRBJ2-1
d_call: TRBD1
clone_size: once
v_call: TRBV2
cdr3_nt: TGTGCCAGCAGAGCCCAGGGGGCCGTCTACAATGAGCAGTTCTTC
cdr3_aa: CASRAQGAVYNEQFF

j_call: TRBJ1-4
d_call: -
clone_size: -
v_call: TRBV15
cdr3_nt: TGTGCCACCAGCAGTTCGGGTTGGGGGAGGAGTGAAAAACTGTTTTTT
cdr3_aa: CATSSSGWGRSEKLFF

j_call: TRBJ2-3
d_call: TRBD2
clone_size: -
v_call: TRBV11-3
cdr3_nt: TGTGCCAGCAGTCAAGTGGGAGCGGGGACCCCAGATACGCAGTATTTT
cdr3_aa: CASSQVGAGTPDTQYF

j_call: TRBJ1-2
d_call: -
clone_size: once
v_call: TRBV3-1/TRBV3-2
cdr3_nt: TGTGCCAGCAGCCAAGAGAGAAGGGGCGTCTATGGCTACACCTTC
cdr3_aa: CASSQERRGVYGYTF

j_call: TRBJ2-5
d_call: -
clone_size: -
v_call: TRBV6-1
cdr3_nt: TGTGCCAGCAGTGAGTATTATATGAGGAACCAAGAGACCCAGTACTTC
cdr3_aa: CASSEYYMRNQETQYF

j_call: TRBJ2-7
d_call: TRBD1
clone_size: -
v_call: TRBV2
cdr3_nt: TGTGCCAGCAGTGAAGGCAGGACAGGGATCTCCTACGAGCAGTACTTC
cdr3_aa: CASSEGRTGISYEQYF

j_call: TRBJ1-2
d_call: -
clone_size: -
v_call: TRBV2
cdr3_nt: TGTGCCACCAAGACAGGCCTTAATGGCTACACCTTC
cdr3_aa: CATKTGLNGYTF

j_call: TRBJ2-1
d_call: -
clone_size: -
v_call: TRBV6-2/TRBV6-3
cdr3_nt: TGTGCCAGCAGTCAACTCCTGCGGAATAGACCCCTAGAGCAGTTCTTC
cdr3_aa: CASSQLLRNRPLEQFF

j_call: TRBJ1-4
d_call: TRBD1
clone_size: -
v_call: TRBV13
cdr3_nt: TGTGCCAGCAGCCACCCGGGACAGGGGGCTGAAAAACTGTTTTTT
cdr3_aa: CASSHPGQGAEKLFF

j_call: TRBJ2-2
d_call: -
clone_size: -
v_call: TRBV27
cdr3_nt: TGTGCCAGCAGTCCTTCTATCTTGGGGGCAGGCCCCGGGGAGCTGTTTTTT
cdr3_aa: CASSPSILGAGPGELFF

j_call: TRBJ1-6
d_call: -
clone_size: few
v_call: TRBV5-1
cdr3_nt: TGCGCCAGCAGCTTAGGAGGAGGGAACTCACCCCTCCACTTT
cdr3_aa: CASSLGGGNSPLHF

j_call: TRBJ2-1
d_call: -
clone_size: -
v_call: TRBV2
cdr3_nt: TGTGCCAGAAGCAGACAGTTCTTCGATGAGCAGTTCTTC
cdr3_aa: CARSRQFFDEQFF

j_call: TRBJ2-5
d_call: TRBD2
clone_size: -
v_call: TRBV4-2
cdr3_nt: TGTGCCAGCAGTCCCGGGGAGGGCCGGGGAGAGACCCAGTACTTC
cdr3_aa: CASSPGEGRGETQYF

j_call: TRBJ2-5
d_call: -
clone_size: -
v_call: TRBV9
cdr3_nt: TGTGCCAGCAGCCTCACGAGTGGGACAACTGGGGGGACCCAGTACTTC
cdr3_aa: CASSLTSGTTGGTQYF

j_call: TRBJ1-2
d_call: TRBD1
clone_size: -
v_call: TRBV2
cdr3_nt: TGTGCCAGCAGGCCGGGACAGGGGGCGCGTGGCTACACCTTC
cdr3_aa: CASRPGQGARGYTF

j_call: TRBJ2-2
d_call: TRBD2
clone_size: -
v_call: TRBV6-5
cdr3_nt: TGTGTTACCAAGCGGGGGGGCCGCGGGGAGCTGTTTTTT
cdr3_aa: CVTKRGGRGELFF

j_call: TRBJ2-3
d_call: TRBD2
clone_size: -
v_call: TRBV6-2/TRBV6-3
cdr3_nt: TGTGCCAGCAGTTACTCCGCTAGCGGGAGAACAGATACGCAGTATTTT
cdr3_aa: CASSYSASGRTDTQYF

j_call: TRBJ1-2
d_call: -
clone_size: once
v_call: TRBV19
cdr3_nt: TGTGCCAGTCTAGACAGCCTCTATGGCTACACCTTC
cdr3_aa: CASLDSLYGYTF

j_call: TRBJ1-1
d_call: -
clone_size: -
v_call: TRBV28
cdr3_nt: TGTGCCAGCAGTTTAAACGCCGAATGGGCCACTGAAGCTTTCTTT
cdr3_aa: CASSLNAEWATEAFF

j_call: TRBJ2-6
d_call: -
clone_size: -
v_call: TRBV18
cdr3_nt: TGTGCCAGCTCCGCCGGTTCCGGGGCCAACGTCCTGACTTTC
cdr3_aa: CASSAGSGANVLTF

j_call: TRBJ1-5
d_call: TRBD1
clone_size: -
v_call: TRBV2
cdr3_nt: TGTGCCAGCAGGGGACAGGCAAATCAGCCCCAGCATTTT
cdr3_aa: CASRGQANQPQHF

j_call: TRBJ2-3
d_call: TRBD1
clone_size: -
v_call: TRBV6-5
cdr3_nt: TGTGCCAGCAGTCTGCAGGGGGCAGAGGATACGCAGTATTTT
cdr3_aa: CASSLQGAEDTQYF

j_call: TRBJ2-5
d_call: -
clone_size: -
v_call: TRBV19
cdr3_nt: TGTGCCAGTAGTAGACAGCTACAAGAGACCCAGTACTTC
cdr3_aa: CASSRQLQETQYF

j_call: TRBJ2-1
d_call: -
clone_size: -
v_call: TRBV3-1/TRBV3-2
cdr3_nt: TGTGCCAGCAGCCAAGAGGTCCTTACAAACAATGAGCAGTTCTTC
cdr3_aa: CASSQEVLTNNEQFF